This TCR beta chain originates from a study of long-term antiretroviral therapy in people with HIV. Study-wide findings and caveats: CDR3 length ranges were narrower in HIV repertoires than in controls. Drawn between the mid-2000s and the late 2010s, the blood was possibly obtained under older ART regimens.

This clone was counted a few times. Its antigen remains unknown. Other DNA sequences from this sample encode an identical CDR3 as well. The V and J ends lost 6 bases and 0 bases respectively, with 8 bases between them. CDR3 length equals 14 residues. Germline CDR1 is SNHLY and CDR2 is FYNNEI. Running of the v3.0 immunoSEQ assay took place at survey level. Repertoires were generated with immunoSEQ multiplex PCR, while TCRdb's copy carries only in-frame clones and drops some. The repertoire holds about 30,000 clones, with around 95% as singletons. The sequenced sample was unsorted PBMCs, obtained 5.3 years after starting antiretroviral therapy. This sequence was found in a man aged 50-59 years with HIV. The chain is built from TRBV2 and TRBJ2-2; D perhaps matches TRBD2 (5 bases). The CDR3 protein is CASSPGANTGELFF. CDR3 sequence (DNA): TGTGCCAGCAGCCCCGGGGCGAACACCGGGGAGCTGTTTTTT.